This T cell receptor (beta chain) was sequenced during a study of cytomegalovirus exposure and HLA in healthy donors. A multiplex PCR was run with 60 Vbeta primers and 13 Jbeta primers. Produced via immunoSEQ multiplex PCR; TCRdb's table is partial and in-frame only. The profile shows 150,000 to 200,000 clones, approximately 80% of them singletons. CDR3 length: 12 residues. Unmatched junction bases numbered 4, after V lost 1 base and J lost 14 bases. The germline CDR1 and CDR2 sequences are SNHLY and FYNNEI. Sequencing was done on a sample of PBMCs. This receptor was obtained from a middle-aged woman in good health and CMV-seropositive. This rearrangement joins TRBV2 to TRBJ2-1, with 8 bases aligning to TRBD2. CDR3 sequence (DNA): TGTGCCAGCAGTGAAGGGAGCGGGAGAAAGTTCTTC. This translates into CASSEGSGRKFF.